This T cell receptor beta chain was profiled in a study of cytomegalovirus exposure and HLA in healthy donors. Germline V CDR1 and CDR2: SGHDN, FVKESK. This CDR3 contains 16 residues. Unmatched junction bases numbered 11, after V lost 4 bases and J lost 8 bases. Findings and limits, study-wide: Clonal expansion was found to be greater in HLA-associated TCR beta chains than in equally common others in a later analysis.

The PCR contained 60 Vbeta and 13 Jbeta primers. TCRdb keeps only in-frame clones here, not all; method: immunoSEQ multiplex PCR. The sample contains some 99,000 clones, about two thirds of which appear only once. Comments on this clone: Its antigen is undetermined.

This chain joins TRBV14 and TRBJ1-4; 9 nucleotides match TRBD1. This clonotype was sampled from a woman in her seventies in good health and CMV-seropositive. Specimen: PBMCs. The CDR3 DNA follows: TGTGCCAGCAGCCTATGGGAAACAGGGGGCCACGAAAAACTGTTTTTT. It codes for CASSLWETGGHEKLFF.